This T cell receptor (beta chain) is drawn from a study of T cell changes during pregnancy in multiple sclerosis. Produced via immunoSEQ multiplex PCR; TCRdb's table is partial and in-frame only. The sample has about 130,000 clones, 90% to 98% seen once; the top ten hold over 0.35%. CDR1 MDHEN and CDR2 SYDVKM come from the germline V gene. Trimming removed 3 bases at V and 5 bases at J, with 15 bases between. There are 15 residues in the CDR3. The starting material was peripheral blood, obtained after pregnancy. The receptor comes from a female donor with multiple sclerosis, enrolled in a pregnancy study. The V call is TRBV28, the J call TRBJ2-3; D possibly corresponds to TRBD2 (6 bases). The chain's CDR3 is CASSLTSLTQDTQYF. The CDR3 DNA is TGTGCCAGCAGTTTGACTAGTCTCACTCAAGATACGCAGTATTTT.